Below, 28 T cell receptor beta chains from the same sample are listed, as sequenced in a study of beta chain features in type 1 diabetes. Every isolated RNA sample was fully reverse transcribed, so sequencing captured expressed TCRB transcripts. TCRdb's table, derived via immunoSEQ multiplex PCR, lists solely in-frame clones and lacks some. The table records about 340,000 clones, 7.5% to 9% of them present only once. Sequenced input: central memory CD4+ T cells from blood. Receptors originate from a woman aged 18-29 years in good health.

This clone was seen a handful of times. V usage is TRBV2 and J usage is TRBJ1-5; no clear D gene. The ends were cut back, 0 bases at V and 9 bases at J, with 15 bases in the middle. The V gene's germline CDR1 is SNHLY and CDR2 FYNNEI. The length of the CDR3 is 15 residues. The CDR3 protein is CASSEALGSRWPQHF. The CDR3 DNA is TGTGCCAGCAGTGAAGCGCTCGGCAGCCGCTGGCCCCAGCATTTT.

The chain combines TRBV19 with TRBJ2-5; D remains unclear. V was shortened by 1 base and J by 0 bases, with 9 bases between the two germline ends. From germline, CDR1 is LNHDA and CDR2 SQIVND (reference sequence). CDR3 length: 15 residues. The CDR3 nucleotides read TGTGCCAGTAGTATAGCATTACAGCACCAAGAGACCCAGTACTTC. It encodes CASSIALQHQETQYF.

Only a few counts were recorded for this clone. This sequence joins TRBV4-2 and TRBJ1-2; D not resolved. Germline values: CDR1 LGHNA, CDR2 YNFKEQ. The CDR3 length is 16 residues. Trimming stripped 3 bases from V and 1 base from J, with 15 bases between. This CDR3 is CASSQPRDQDNYGYTF. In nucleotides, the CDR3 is TGTGCCAGCAGCCAGCCTAGGGATCAAGATAACTATGGCTACACCTTC.

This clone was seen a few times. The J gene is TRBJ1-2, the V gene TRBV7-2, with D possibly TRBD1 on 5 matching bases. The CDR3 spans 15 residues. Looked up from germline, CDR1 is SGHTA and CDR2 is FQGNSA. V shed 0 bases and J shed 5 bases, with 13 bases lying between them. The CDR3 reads CASSLAVGTAYGYTF. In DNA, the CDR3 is TGTGCCAGCAGCTTAGCGGTCGGGACGGCTTATGGCTACACCTTC.

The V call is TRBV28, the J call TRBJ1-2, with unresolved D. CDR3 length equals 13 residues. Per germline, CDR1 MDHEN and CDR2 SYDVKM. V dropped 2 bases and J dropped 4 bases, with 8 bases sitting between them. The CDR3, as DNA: TGTGCCAGCAGTTTAATGGGTAGCTATGGCTACACCTTC. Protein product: CASSLMGSYGYTF.

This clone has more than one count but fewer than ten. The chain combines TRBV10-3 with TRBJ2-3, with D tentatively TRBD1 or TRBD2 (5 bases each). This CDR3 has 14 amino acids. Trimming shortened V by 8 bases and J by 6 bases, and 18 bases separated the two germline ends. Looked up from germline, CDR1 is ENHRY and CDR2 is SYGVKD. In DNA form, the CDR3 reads TGTGCCATCGCTCGGGACCGCGATGTGGATACGCAGTATTTT. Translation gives CAIARDRDVDTQYF.

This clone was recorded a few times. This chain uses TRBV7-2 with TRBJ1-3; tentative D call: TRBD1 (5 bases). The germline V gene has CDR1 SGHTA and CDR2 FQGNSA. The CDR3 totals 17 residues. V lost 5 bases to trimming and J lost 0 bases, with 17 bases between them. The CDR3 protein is CASSNAGTLHSGNTIYF. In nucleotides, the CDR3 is TGTGCCAGCAGCAATGCCGGGACGCTTCACTCTGGAAACACCATATATTTT.

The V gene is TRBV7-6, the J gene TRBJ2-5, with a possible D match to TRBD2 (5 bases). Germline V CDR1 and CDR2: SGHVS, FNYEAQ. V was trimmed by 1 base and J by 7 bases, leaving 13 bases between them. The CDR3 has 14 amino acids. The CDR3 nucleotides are TGTGCCAGCAGCTTAGAAGCGGAAAGTGGGACCCAGTACTTC. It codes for CASSLEAESGTQYF.

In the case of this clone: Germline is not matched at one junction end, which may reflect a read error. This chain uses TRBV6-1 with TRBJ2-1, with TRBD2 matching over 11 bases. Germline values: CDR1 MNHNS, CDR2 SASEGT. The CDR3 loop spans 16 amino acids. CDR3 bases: TGTGCCATCAGTGTGGGACTAGCGGTAACCTACAATGAGCAGTTCTTC. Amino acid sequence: CAISVGLAVTYNEQFF.

Here the CDR3 reads CASSPDRAGGYTF. The CDR3 DNA sequence: TGTGCCAGCAGCCCGGACAGGGCGGGAGGCTACACCTTC. This chain joins TRBV7-2 and TRBJ1-2; TRBD1 aligns across 8 bases. Germline-derived CDR1 and CDR2 are SGHTA and FQGNSA. This CDR3 has 13 residues. V trimming: 5 bases; J trimming: 8 bases; junction bases outside the gene matches: 7.

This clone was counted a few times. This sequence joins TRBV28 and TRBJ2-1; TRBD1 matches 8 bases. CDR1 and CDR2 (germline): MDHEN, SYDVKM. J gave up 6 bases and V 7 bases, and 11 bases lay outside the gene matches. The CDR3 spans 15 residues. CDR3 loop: CASINPRDRSNEQFF. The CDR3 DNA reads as TGTGCCAGCATCAACCCTCGGGACAGGTCCAATGAGCAGTTCTTC.

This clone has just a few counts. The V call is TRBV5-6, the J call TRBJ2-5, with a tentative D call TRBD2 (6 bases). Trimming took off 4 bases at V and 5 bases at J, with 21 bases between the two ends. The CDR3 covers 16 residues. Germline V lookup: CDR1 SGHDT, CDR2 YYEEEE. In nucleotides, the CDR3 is TGTGCCAGCAGCGGCGGCGGGGCTTTCGGGGTGGAGACCCAGTACTTC. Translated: CASSGGGAFGVETQYF.

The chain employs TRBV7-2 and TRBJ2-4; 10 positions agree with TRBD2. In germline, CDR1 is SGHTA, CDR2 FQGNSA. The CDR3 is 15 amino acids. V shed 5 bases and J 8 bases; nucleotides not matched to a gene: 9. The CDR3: CASSNLAGVLDIQYF. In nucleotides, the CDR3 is TGTGCCAGCAGCAACCTAGCGGGAGTTCTAGACATTCAGTACTTC.

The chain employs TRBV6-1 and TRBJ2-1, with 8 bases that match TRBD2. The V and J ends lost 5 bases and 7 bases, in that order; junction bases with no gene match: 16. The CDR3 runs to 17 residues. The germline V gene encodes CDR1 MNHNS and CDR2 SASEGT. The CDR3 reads CASSQGLARGQINEQFF. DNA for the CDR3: TGTGCCAGCAGTCAAGGACTAGCAAGGGGACAAATTAATGAGCAGTTCTTC.

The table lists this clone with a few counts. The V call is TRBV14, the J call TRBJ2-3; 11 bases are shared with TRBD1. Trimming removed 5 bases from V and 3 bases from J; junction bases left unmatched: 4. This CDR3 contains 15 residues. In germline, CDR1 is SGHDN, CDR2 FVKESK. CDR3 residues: CASSKDRGLTDTQYF. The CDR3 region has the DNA TGTGCCAGCAGCAAGGACAGGGGGCTGACAGATACGCAGTATTTT.

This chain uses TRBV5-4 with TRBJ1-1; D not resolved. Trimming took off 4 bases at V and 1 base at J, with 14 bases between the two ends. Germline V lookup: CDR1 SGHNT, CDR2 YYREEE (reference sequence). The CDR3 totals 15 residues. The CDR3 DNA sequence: TGTGCCAGCAGCCCCCCCTGGAGCGGGAACACTGAAGCTTTCTTT. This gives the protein CASSPPWSGNTEAFF.

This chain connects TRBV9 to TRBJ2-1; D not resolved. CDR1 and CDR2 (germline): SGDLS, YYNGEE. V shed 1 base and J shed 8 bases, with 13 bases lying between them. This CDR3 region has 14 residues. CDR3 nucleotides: TGTGCCAGCAGCGTACTAAGTACGGTCGATGAGCAGTTCTTC. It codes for CASSVLSTVDEQFF.

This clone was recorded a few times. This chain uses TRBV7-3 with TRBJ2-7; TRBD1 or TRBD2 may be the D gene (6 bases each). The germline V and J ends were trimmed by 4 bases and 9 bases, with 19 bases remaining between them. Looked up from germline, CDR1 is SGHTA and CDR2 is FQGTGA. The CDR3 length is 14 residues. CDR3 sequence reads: CASSSSGAEGMQYF. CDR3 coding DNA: TGTGCCAGCAGCTCCTCGGGGGCGGAGGGAATGCAGTACTTC.

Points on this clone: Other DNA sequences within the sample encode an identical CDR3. The CDR3 here is CASSVGDTDTQYF. The CDR3 coding sequence is TGTGCCAGCAGTGTAGGGGACACAGATACGCAGTATTTT. The J gene is TRBJ2-3, the V gene TRBV2, with D maybe TRBD1 (5 bases). Germline assignment: CDR1 SNHLY and CDR2 FYNNEI. The CDR3 is made up of 13 amino acids. Trimming took off 4 bases at V and 2 bases at J, with 7 bases between the two ends. Using reference TRBV2 and TRBJ2-3 for the parts outside the CDR3, the full variable domain is EPEVTQTPSHQVTQMGQEVILRCVPISNHLYFYWYRQILGQKVEFLVSFYNNEISEKSEIFDDQFSVERPDGSNFTLKIRSTKLEDSAMYFCASSVGDTDTQYFGPGTRLTVL.

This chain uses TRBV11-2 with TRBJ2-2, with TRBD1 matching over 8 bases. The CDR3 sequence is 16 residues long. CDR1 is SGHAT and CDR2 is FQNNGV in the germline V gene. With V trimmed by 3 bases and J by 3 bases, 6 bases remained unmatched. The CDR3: CASSLYDRGYTGELFF. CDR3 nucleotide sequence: TGTGCCAGCAGCTTGTACGACAGGGGTTACACCGGGGAGCTGTTTTTT.

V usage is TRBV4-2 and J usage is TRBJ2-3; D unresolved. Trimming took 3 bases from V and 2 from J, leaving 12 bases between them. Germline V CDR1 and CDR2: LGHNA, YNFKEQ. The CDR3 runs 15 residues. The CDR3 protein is CASSHSEVSTDTQYF. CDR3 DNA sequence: TGTGCCAGCAGCCATTCTGAGGTGTCCACAGATACGCAGTATTTT.

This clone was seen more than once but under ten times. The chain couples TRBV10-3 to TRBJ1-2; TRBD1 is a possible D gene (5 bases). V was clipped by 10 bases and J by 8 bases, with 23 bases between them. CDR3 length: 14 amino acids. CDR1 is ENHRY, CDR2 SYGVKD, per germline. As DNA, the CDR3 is TGTGCCAGCCGGAGGGCTGAGGGGAAGAAGGGCTACACCTTC. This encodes CASRRAEGKKGYTF.

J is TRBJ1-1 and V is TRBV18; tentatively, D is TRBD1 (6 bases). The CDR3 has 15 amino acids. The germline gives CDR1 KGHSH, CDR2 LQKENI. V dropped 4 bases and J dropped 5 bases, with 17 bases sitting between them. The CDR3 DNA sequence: TGTGCCAGCTCACTGCAAAAGAGCCAGGGGACTGAAGCTTTCTTT. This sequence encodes CASSLQKSQGTEAFF.

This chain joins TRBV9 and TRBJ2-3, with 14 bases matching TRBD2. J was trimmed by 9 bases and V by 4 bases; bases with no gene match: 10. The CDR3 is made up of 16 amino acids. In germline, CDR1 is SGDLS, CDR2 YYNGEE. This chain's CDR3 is CASSTQGLAGGVTQYF. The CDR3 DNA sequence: TGTGCCAGCAGCACCCAAGGACTAGCGGGAGGAGTGACGCAGTATTTT. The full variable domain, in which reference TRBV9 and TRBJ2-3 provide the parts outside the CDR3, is DSGVTQTPKHLITATGQRVTLRCSPRSGDLSVYWYQQSLDQGLQFLIQYYNGEERAKGNILERFSAQQFPDLHSELNLSSLELGDSALYFCASSTQGLAGGVTQYFGPGTRLTVL.

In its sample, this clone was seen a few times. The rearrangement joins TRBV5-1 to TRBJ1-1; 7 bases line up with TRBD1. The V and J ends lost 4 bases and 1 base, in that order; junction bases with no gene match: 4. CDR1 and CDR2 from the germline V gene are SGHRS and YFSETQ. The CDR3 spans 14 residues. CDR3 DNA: TGCGCCAGCAGCCAAAGGACAGGGAACACTGAAGCTTTCTTT. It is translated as CASSQRTGNTEAFF.

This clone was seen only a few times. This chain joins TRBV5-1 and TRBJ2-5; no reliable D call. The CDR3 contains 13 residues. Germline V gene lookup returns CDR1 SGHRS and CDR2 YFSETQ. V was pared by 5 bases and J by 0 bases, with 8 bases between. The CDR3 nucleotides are TGCGCCAGCAGTTGGTTAGACCAAGAGACCCAGTACTTC. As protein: CASSWLDQETQYF.

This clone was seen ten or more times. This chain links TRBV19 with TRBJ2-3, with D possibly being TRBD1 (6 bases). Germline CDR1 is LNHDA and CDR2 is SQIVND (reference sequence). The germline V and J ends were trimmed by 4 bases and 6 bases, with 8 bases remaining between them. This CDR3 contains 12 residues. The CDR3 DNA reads TGTGCCAGTAGTACCCAGGGGGATACGCAGTATTTT. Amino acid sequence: CASSTQGDTQYF. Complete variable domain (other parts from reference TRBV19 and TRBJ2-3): DGGITQSPKYLFRKEGQNVTLSCEQNLNHDAMYWYRQDPGQGLRLIYYSQIVNDFQKGDIAEGYSVSREKKESFPLTVTSAQKNPTAFYLCASSTQGDTQYFGPGTRLTVL.

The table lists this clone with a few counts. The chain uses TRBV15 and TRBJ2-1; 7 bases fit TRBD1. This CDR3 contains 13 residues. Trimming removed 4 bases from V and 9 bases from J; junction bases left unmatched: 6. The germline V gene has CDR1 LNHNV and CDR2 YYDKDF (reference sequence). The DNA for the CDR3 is TGTGCCACCAGCATTCTACAGGGGCTTGAGCAGTTCTTC. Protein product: CATSILQGLEQFF. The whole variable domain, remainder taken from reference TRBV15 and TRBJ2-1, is DAMVIQNPRYQVTQFGKPVTLSCSQTLNHNVMYWYQQKSSQAPKLLFHYYDKDFNNEADTPDNFQSRRPNTSFCFLDIRSPGLGDTAMYLCATSILQGLEQFFGPGTRLTVL.